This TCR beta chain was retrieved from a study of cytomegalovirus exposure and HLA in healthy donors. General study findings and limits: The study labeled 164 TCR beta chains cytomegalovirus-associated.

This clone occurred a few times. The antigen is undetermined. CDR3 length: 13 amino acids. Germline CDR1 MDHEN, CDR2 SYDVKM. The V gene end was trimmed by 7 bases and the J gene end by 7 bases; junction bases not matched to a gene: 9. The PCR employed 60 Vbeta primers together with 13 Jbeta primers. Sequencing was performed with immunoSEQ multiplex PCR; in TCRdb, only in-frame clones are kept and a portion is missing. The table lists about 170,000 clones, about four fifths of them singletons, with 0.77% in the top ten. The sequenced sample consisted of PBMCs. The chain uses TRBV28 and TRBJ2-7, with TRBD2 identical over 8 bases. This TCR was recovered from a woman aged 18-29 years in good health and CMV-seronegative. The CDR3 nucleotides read TGTGCCAGCAAACTCCCGGGGGGGGGTGAGCAGTACTTC. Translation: CASKLPGGGEQYF.